The present T cell receptor beta chain was sequenced within a study of T-cell reconstitution after alpha-beta-depleted transplantation in children. This clonotype showed up many times. Its target is unknown. J gave up 4 bases and V 0 bases, and 1 base lay outside the gene matches. Germline V gives CDR1 SGHRS, CDR2 YFSETQ. The CDR3 covers 14 residues. Study outcomes and limitations: About two months after transplant, alpha-beta T cells reportedly came from several hundred expanded graft clones. A year had passed since transplant, and T-cell counts and diversity by then came mostly from newly produced T cells. It was surviving recipient T cells and thymic progenitors that gave some patients high TCRbeta diversity at day 60.

A TCRbeta library incorporating unique molecular identifiers was prepared. Using its own MiXCR run on the PCR reads, TCRdb lists one record per CDR3 protein. Of a few hundred thousand distinct CDR3 sequences in the sample, 27% were seen once. The rearrangement uses TRBV5-1 and TRBJ2-1; 7 bases are a match to TRBD1. Sequencing was performed on PBMCs, taken before TCRalphabeta/CD19-depleted stem cell transplant. The sequence was collected from a boy under three years old with Wiskott-Aldrich syndrome, due to receive a stem cell transplant. CDR3 region: CASSLGTGYNEQFF. CDR3 nucleotides: TGCGCCAGCAGCTTGGGGACAGGTTACAATGAGCAGTTCTTC.